A selection of T cell receptor beta chains follows, all from one sample in a study of OX40 agonist ivuxolimab in advanced cancers. The table came from immunoSEQ multiplex PCR; TCRdb's copy has only in-frame clones and leaves some out. The table has around 80,000 clones, approximately 89% seen once. Sequences were derived from CD4+ or CD8+ T cells sorted from blood, sampled in a trial of the OX40 agonist ivuxolimab. All receptors derive from an adult with an advanced solid tumor such as melanoma, head and neck, liver or kidney cancer. Each CDR3 is given with its conserved first and last residue. The D gene is left open where the match is weak. Only some rows state a clone size, as once, few, many or a class for expanded clones.

NA 15 TRBD1 TRBJ1-4 TRBV5-4 CASSLRTGRNEKLFF TGTGCCAGCAGCCTTCGGACAGGGCGGAATGAAAAACTGTTTTTT
NA 16 NA TRBJ1-2 TRBV29-1 CSVDPTSKTANYGYTF TGCAGCGTTGATCCGACGTCGAAGACAGCTAACTATGGCTACACCTTC
once 16 TRBD2 TRBJ2-2 TRBV10-1 CASSEFTGGDTGELFF TGCGCCAGCAGTGAATTTACGGGAGGAGACACCGGGGAGCTGTTTTTT
NA 13 NA TRBJ1-1 TRBV6-1 CASSGLGMTEAFF TGTGCCAGCAGTGGGCTAGGTATGACTGAAGCTTTCTTT
once 12 NA TRBJ2-5 TRBV11-2 CASSSTRETQYF TGTGCCAGCAGCTCGACCAGAGAGACCCAGTACTTC
NA 12 NA TRBJ2-5 TRBV19 CASSIWGETQYF TGTGCCAGTAGTATTTGGGGTGAGACCCAGTACTTC
NA 15 TRBD2 TRBJ2-1 TRBV5-1 CASSLGTSGVDEQFF TGCGCCAGCAGCTTGGGGACTAGCGGGGTCGATGAGCAGTTCTTC
NA 14 TRBD1 TRBJ1-4 TRBV19 CASQAGTGYEKLFF TGTGCCTCCCAAGCCGGGACAGGATATGAAAAACTGTTTTTT
NA 12 NA TRBJ1-1 TRBV18 CASSPETSEAFF TGTGCCAGCTCACCAGAGACAAGTGAAGCTTTCTTT
NA 13 TRBD1 TRBJ2-7 TRBV19 CASSGGQGREQYF TGTGCCAGTAGTGGCGGACAGGGGCGAGAGCAGTACTTC
NA 14 NA TRBJ2-7 TRBV6-5 CASTPGAGVYEQYF TGTGCCAGCACTCCCGGGGCAGGGGTCTACGAGCAGTACTTC
once 16 NA TRBJ1-4 TRBV5-6 CASSLDGGRANEKLFF TGTGCCAGCAGCTTGGATGGCGGGCGAGCTAATGAAAAACTGTTTTTT
NA 16 TRBD2 TRBJ2-5 TRBV5-4 CASSILAGGPRETQYF TGTGCCAGCAGCATTCTAGCGGGAGGGCCCCGGGAGACCCAGTACTTC
NA 17 TRBD1 TRBJ1-4 TRBV28 CASSAWTGFATNEKLFF TGTGCCAGCAGTGCCTGGACAGGGTTTGCAACTAATGAAAAACTGTTTTTT
NA 14 NA TRBJ2-2 TRBV27 CASSFWTDTGELFF TGTGCCAGCAGTTTTTGGACAGACACCGGGGAGCTGTTTTTT
once 16 TRBD2 TRBJ2-1 TRBV7-9 CASSIKTSGSIDEQFF TGTGCCAGCAGCATCAAGACTAGCGGGAGTATTGATGAGCAGTTCTTC
NA 20 TRBD2 TRBJ2-2 TRBV18 CASSPRQLTSGSPNTGELFF TGTGCCAGCTCACCGCGCCAACTGACTAGCGGGAGCCCGAACACCGGGGAGCTGTTTTTT
NA 16 TRBD2 TRBJ2-3 TRBV5-1 CASSFLAGGPSDTQYF TGCGCCAGCAGCTTTCTAGCGGGAGGGCCTTCGGATACGCAGTATTTT
NA 13 NA TRBJ1-1 TRBV2 CASSEAGGTEAFF TGTGCCAGCAGTGAAGCGGGGGGCACTGAAGCTTTCTTT
NA 14 NA TRBJ1-2 TRBV5-1 CASSLGGQNYGYTF TGCGCCAGCAGCTTGGGAGGTCAGAACTATGGCTACACCTTC
NA 15 TRBD1 TRBJ1-4 TRBV2 CASSSDRGTNEKLFF TGTGCCAGCAGTTCGGACAGGGGAACTAATGAAAAACTGTTTTTT
NA 15 TRBD2 TRBJ2-2 TRBV5-1 CASSLASGTKGELFF TGCGCCAGCAGCTTAGCTAGCGGGACAAAAGGGGAGCTGTTTTTT
few 15 TRBD1 TRBJ1-5 TRBV2 CASSGQTGVGQPQHF TGTGCCAGCAGTGGTCAAACAGGGGTGGGTCAGCCCCAGCATTTT
NA 13 TRBD1 TRBJ1-2 TRBV5-1 CASGQDRIYGYTF TGCGCCAGCGGCCAGGACAGGATTTACGGCTACACCTTC
NA 14 NA TRBJ1-4 TRBV30 CAWSVRRGGEKLFF TGTGCCTGGAGTGTACGCAGGGGAGGCGAAAAACTGTTTTTT
once 13 TRBD1 TRBJ2-7 TRBV29-1 CSATGGLGYEQYF TGCAGCGCCACAGGGGGCCTGGGCTACGAGCAGTACTTC
NA 16 TRBD1 TRBJ2-1 TRBV5-1 CASSWGQGATYNEQFF TGCGCCAGCAGCTGGGGACAGGGGGCGACCTACAATGAGCAGTTCTTC
NA 14 NA TRBJ2-7 TRBV28 CASSMGGAGYEQYF TGTGCCAGCAGTATGGGGGGGGCGGGTTACGAGCAGTACTTC
NA 15 TRBD2 TRBJ2-3 TRBV6-5 CASSYGLAGSDTQYF TGTGCCAGCAGTTACGGCCTAGCGGGGTCAGATACGCAGTATTTT
NA 16 NA TRBJ1-5 TRBV5-1 CASSPTITGGNQPQHF TGCGCCAGCAGCCCTACGATTACGGGGGGGAATCAGCCCCAGCATTTT
NA 13 NA TRBJ2-3 TRBV7-3 CASSLIGTNTQYF TGTGCCAGCAGCTTAATCGGAACAAATACGCAGTATTTT
few 13 NA TRBJ1-1 TRBV29-1 CSVERQVNTEAFF TGCAGCGTTGAGAGACAGGTGAACACTGAAGCTTTCTTT
NA 15 NA TRBJ2-6 TRBV6-1 CASRSGVAGANVLTF TGTGCCAGCAGATCAGGGGTGGCTGGGGCCAACGTCCTGACTTTC